The clone carrying this TCR beta chain was counted between two and nine times. The antigen remains undetermined. This sample is part of a study of T cell responses to AZD1222 COVID-19 vaccine. Findings and limits, study-wide: Only a handful of AZD1222 recipients tested seropositive at baseline. Vaccine-related CD4 TCRs covered spike, predominating at 160-218 and 743-854. Spike-specific TCRs gained breadth and depth after people received two AZD1222 doses. Only after the peak T cell response were repertoires sampled.

Only in-frame clones appear in the TCRdb table, and some are missing; sequencing was by immunoSEQ multiplex PCR. The table includes about 120,000 clones, around 85% detected once. V gave up 6 bases and J gave up 0 bases, with 17 bases separating them. There are 16 residues in the CDR3. The germline CDR1 and CDR2 sequences are SEHNR and FQNEAQ (reference sequence). This clonotype was sampled from an adult in good health. This chain links TRBV7-9 with TRBJ1-2; weak D call: TRBD1 (5 bases). The source was peripheral blood, collected on day 0 of MenACWY control vaccination. CDR3 region: CASSRTRGRTNYGYTF. The CDR3 nucleotides read TGTGCCAGCAGTCGGACGAGGGGCAGGACTAACTATGGCTACACCTTC.